A single sample gave rise to the 3 T cell receptor beta chains below, sequenced in a study of T cell changes during pregnancy in multiple sclerosis. The assay was immunoSEQ multiplex PCR, and TCRdb's table has in-frame clones only and misses some. The table lists fewer than 80,000 clones, around 90% of them singletons. The sequences come from CD4+ T cells from peripheral blood mononuclear cells, collected in the third trimester of pregnancy. The origin of the receptors is a female donor in good health, enrolled as a control in a pregnancy study.

CDR3 region: CASSRQGLNTEAFF. The CDR3 DNA is TGTGCCAGCAGTCGACAGGGGCTGAACACTGAAGCTTTCTTT. The gene calls are TRBV6-1 and TRBJ1-1, with TRBD1 matching 8 bases. Germline CDR1 is MNHNS and CDR2 is SASEGT. CDR3 length: 14 residues. J gave up 0 bases and V 5 bases, and 2 bases lay outside the gene matches.

This clone came up once. The CDR3 DNA reads TGTGCCAGCAGCGCGGGACTAGTGACAGGCTCCTACAATGAGCAGTTCTTC. It codes for CASSAGLVTGSYNEQFF. The chain is built from TRBV9 and TRBJ2-1; 8 positions agree with TRBD2. The CDR3 covers 17 residues. Trimming took 3 bases from V and 0 from J; bases not matched to a gene: 8. From germline, CDR1 is SGDLS and CDR2 YYNGEE.

The J gene is TRBJ1-4, the V gene TRBV5-5; 9 bases fit TRBD1. Germline values: CDR1 SGHKS, CDR2 YYEKEE (reference sequence). This CDR3 has 15 residues. Trimming removed 3 bases from V and 8 bases from J; junction bases left unmatched: 8. As DNA, the CDR3 is TGTGCCAGCAGCTGGGGACAGGGAGGCTTGGAAAAACTGTTTTTT. Translated: CASSWGQGGLEKLFF. The full variable domain, in which reference TRBV5-5 and TRBJ1-4 provide the parts outside the CDR3, is DAGVTQSPTHLIKTRGQQVTLRCSPISGHKSVSWYQQVLGQGPQFIFQYYEKEERGRGNFPDRFSARQFPNYSSELNVNALLLGDSALYLCASSWGQGGLEKLFFGSGTQLSVL.